These T cell receptor beta chains were read from a single sample in a study of shared clonotypes between healthy human individuals. This table comes from immunoSEQ multiplex PCR, and its TCRdb copy is limited to in-frame clones, with some not included. The sample lists nearly 1 million clones; roughly 72% were seen once. Sequencing used memory CD4+ T cells sorted from blood. The receptors shown here come from a man in his late teens or twenties in good health. The CDR3 runs from the conserved cysteine through the conserved F or W. D genes are given only for firm matches. Where a row states a size, it is once, few, many or the class of an expanded clone; other rows omit it.

CDR3 length	V gene	J gene	clone size	D gene	CDR3 protein	CDR3 DNA
16	TRBV7-2	TRBJ2-7	once	-	CASSLGGGPEAYEQYF	TGTGCCAGCAGCTTAGGCGGAGGCCCAGAGGCCTACGAGCAGTACTTC
11	TRBV6-6	TRBJ1-2	many	-	CASSPGSGYTF	TGTGCCAGCAGTCCAGGGTCCGGCTACACCTTC
14	TRBV7-9	TRBJ1-2	-	TRBD1	CASSSTGGANGYTF	TGTGCCAGCAGCTCGACAGGGGGCGCTAATGGCTACACCTTC
15	TRBV11-2	TRBJ1-6	-	-	CASSLAAGQNSPLHF	TGTGCCAGCAGCTTAGCGGCAGGGCAAAATTCACCCCTCCACTTT
13	TRBV7-3	TRBJ1-5	-	-	CASSGGANQPQHF	TGTGCCAGCTCGGGCGGGGCAAATCAGCCCCAGCATTTT
14	TRBV15	TRBJ2-2	-	-	CATSRDPRTGELFF	TGTGCCACCAGCAGAGATCCCCGCACCGGGGAGCTGTTTTTT
18	TRBV5-1	TRBJ2-1	-	TRBD2	CASTFGTSGRSSYNEQFF	TGCGCCAGCACCTTCGGGACTAGCGGCCGGAGCTCCTACAATGAGCAGTTCTTC
14	TRBV27	TRBJ1-1	few	-	CASSLPGGQSVRIF	TGTGCCAGCAGTCTCCCGGGGGGTCAGTCGGTTAGGATCTTT
15	TRBV2	TRBJ1-5	-	TRBD1	CASSVTGASNQPQHF	TGTGCCAGCAGTGTCACAGGGGCGAGCAATCAGCCCCAGCATTTT
13	TRBV5-4	TRBJ2-5	-	-	CASSLAQGETQYF	TGTGCCAGCAGCTTGGCCCAAGGGGAGACCCAGTACTTC